Listed below are T cell receptor beta chains from one sample, sequenced in a study of HIV-infected children after antiretroviral therapy interruption. One entry per CDR3 protein, called by TCRdb with MiXCR from the 3' RACE reads. The table shows about 89,000 distinct CDR3 sequences, with about 7% occurring only once. Sequencing used CD45RA+ CD4+ T cells from PBMCs, pooled from several time points, obtained from a donor given antiretroviral therapy, either interrupted or continuous. The origin of the receptors is a pool of human donors with HIV. Each CDR3 is given with its conserved first and last residue. The D gene is left open where the match is weak. A clone size is listed for some rows: how often the clone was seen (once, few, many), or a class if it is expanded.

V gene	D gene	J gene	clone size	CDR3 protein	CDR3 DNA
TRBV25-1	TRBD1	TRBJ2-5	few	CASSGTGGWETQYF	TGTGCCAGCAGTGGCACAGGGGGCTGGGAGACCCAGTACTTC
TRBV24-1	NA	TRBJ2-3	many	CATSDVNTDTQYF	TGTGCCACCAGTGACGTCAACACAGATACGCAGTATTTT
TRBV3-1	NA	TRBJ2-1	NA	CASRGRGTPREQFF	TGTGCCAGCAGGGGACGGGGGACCCCTCGGGAGCAGTTCTTC
TRBV3-1	NA	TRBJ1-2	NA	CASSQVDRNYGYTF	TGTGCCAGCAGCCAAGTTGACAGAAACTATGGCTACACCTTC
TRBV27	NA	TRBJ1-3	many	CASRTSSGNTIYF	TGTGCCAGCCGGACAAGCTCAGGAAACACCATATATTTT
TRBV19	NA	TRBJ1-1	few	CASSPLGSNTEAFF	TGTGCCAGTAGTCCCCTCGGGTCGAACACTGAAGCTTTCTTT
TRBV19	NA	TRBJ1-2	many	CASSEGRPYGYTF	TGTGCCAGTAGTGAGGGCAGGCCCTATGGCTACACCTTC
TRBV12-3/TRBV12-4	NA	TRBJ2-5	many	CASSSSVSHRGETQYF	TGTGCCAGCAGTTCCTCGGTTTCACACAGAGGGGAGACCCAGTACTTC
TRBV12-3/TRBV12-4	TRBD1	TRBJ2-5	many	CASSRDRGGKTQYF	TGTGCCAGCAGTCGGGACAGGGGAGGGAAGACCCAGTACTTC
TRBV19	NA	TRBJ1-2	many	CASSGRTEYGYTF	TGTGCCAGTAGTGGGCGGACGGAGTATGGCTACACCTTC
TRBV21-1	NA	TRBJ2-5	many	CASSLTDKETQYF	TGTGCCAGCAGCCTGACAGATAAAGAGACCCAGTACTTC
TRBV6-6	NA	TRBJ2-4	many	CASSPRGREKAKNIQYF	TGTGCCAGCAGCCCCCGGGGCAGGGAGAAAGCCAAAAACATTCAGTACTTC
TRBV20-1	NA	TRBJ2-4	many	CSVGSEAKNIQYF	TGCAGTGTCGGGAGTGAGGCCAAAAACATTCAGTACTTC
TRBV2	NA	TRBJ2-7	many	CASSEVDDEQYF	TGTGCCAGCAGTGAAGTGGATGACGAGCAGTACTTC
TRBV6-1	NA	TRBJ2-3	many	CASKAGQPTDTQYF	TGTGCCAGCAAAGCTGGACAGCCGACAGATACGCAGTATTTT
TRBV7-3	TRBD1	TRBJ2-3	many	CASSLRTGATDTQYF	TGTGCCAGCAGCTTGCGGACAGGGGCCACAGATACGCAGTATTTT
TRBV24-1	NA	TRBJ2-6	many	CATSDGRISGANVLTF	TGTGCCACCAGTGACGGGAGAATCTCTGGGGCCAACGTCCTGACTTTC
TRBV11-3	NA	TRBJ1-4	many	CASSSQGPEKLFF	TGTGCCAGCAGCTCTCAGGGGCCCGAAAAACTGTTTTTT
TRBV29-1	TRBD1	TRBJ1-1	few	CSVGQGGTEAFF	TGCAGCGTTGGACAGGGAGGGACTGAAGCTTTCTTT
TRBV30	NA	TRBJ1-1	many	CAWIRPGGRDTEAFF	TGTGCCTGGATTCGACCTGGGGGGAGGGACACTGAAGCTTTCTTT
TRBV20-1	TRBD1	TRBJ1-4	many	CSAPWTGGNEKLFF	TGCAGTGCTCCCTGGACAGGCGGCAATGAAAAACTGTTTTTT
TRBV7-2	TRBD1	TRBJ1-1	many	CASSSGQGVGNTEAFF	TGTGCCAGCAGCTCGGGACAGGGGGTCGGTAACACTGAAGCTTTCTTT
TRBV18	NA	TRBJ1-3	many	CASSPPTGPGNTIYF	TGTGCCAGCTCACCACCGACGGGGCCGGGAAACACCATATATTTT
TRBV28	NA	TRBJ2-7	many	CASSLPLLYEQYF	TGTGCCAGCAGCCTACCCCTTCTCTACGAGCAGTACTTC
TRBV29-1	TRBD1	TRBJ1-1	few	CSVGGQGSEAFF	TGCAGCGTTGGAGGACAGGGTAGTGAAGCTTTCTTT
TRBV3-1	TRBD1	TRBJ1-2	many	CASSPELGTAYGYTF	TGTGCCAGCAGCCCAGAGTTGGGGACAGCTTATGGCTACACCTTC
TRBV20-1	NA	TRBJ2-3	many	CSATGAGDTQYF	TGCAGTGCTACAGGGGCCGGAGATACGCAGTATTTT
TRBV9	TRBD1	TRBJ1-3	many	CASSDTGTGASGNTIYF	TGTGCCAGCAGCGATACCGGGACAGGGGCCTCTGGAAACACCATATATTTT
TRBV30	NA	TRBJ2-1	many	CAWSVRQAVSYNEQFF	TGTGCCTGGAGTGTACGACAGGCGGTAAGCTACAATGAGCAGTTCTTC
TRBV25-1	NA	TRBJ1-1	many	CASGNEAFEAFF	TGTGCCAGCGGTAATGAGGCGTTTGAAGCCTTCTTT
TRBV18	TRBD1	TRBJ1-6	NA	CASSPKLQPPGQNTSPLHF	TGTGCCAGCTCACCAAAACTCCAACCGCCGGGACAGAATACTTCACCCCTCCACTTT
TRBV20-1	NA	TRBJ1-6	many	CSARDPATGAPNSPLHF	TGCAGTGCTAGAGACCCTGCGACAGGAGCCCCCAATTCACCCCTCCACTTT
TRBV14	NA	TRBJ1-1	many	CASSQIMSEEGTEAFF	TGTGCCAGCAGCCAAATAATGAGTGAGGAAGGGACTGAAGCTTTCTTT